This TCR beta chain was identified in a study of blood T cells in healthy people across ages. In regard to this clonotype: What it recognizes is unknown.

Findings and limits, study-wide: Measured against age, TCR beta diversity per million T cells decreased in a roughly linear manner.

Alongside a J-beta primer mix, a sample-barcoded 5' primer served in a second PCR lasting about 6 to 12 cycles. Template switching added a 12-random-nucleotide identifier to every cDNA molecule. Using its own MiXCR run on the 5' RACE reads, TCRdb lists one record per CDR3 protein. The table includes 790,000 or so distinct CDR3 sequences, 46% detected once. The CDR3 spans 16 residues. V was cut by 3 bases and J by 15 bases, with 27 bases left in between. Germline V gene lookup returns CDR1 SNHLY and CDR2 FYNNEI. Sequencing was carried out using blood. The chain joins TRBV2 to TRBJ2-1; D perhaps matches TRBD1 (6 bases). The receptor comes from a man at least 80 years old in good health. CDR3 sequence reads: CASSDAPVNRVITWFF. CDR3 DNA sequence: TGTGCCAGCAGTGACGCCCCAGTCAACAGGGTGATTACGTGGTTCTTC.